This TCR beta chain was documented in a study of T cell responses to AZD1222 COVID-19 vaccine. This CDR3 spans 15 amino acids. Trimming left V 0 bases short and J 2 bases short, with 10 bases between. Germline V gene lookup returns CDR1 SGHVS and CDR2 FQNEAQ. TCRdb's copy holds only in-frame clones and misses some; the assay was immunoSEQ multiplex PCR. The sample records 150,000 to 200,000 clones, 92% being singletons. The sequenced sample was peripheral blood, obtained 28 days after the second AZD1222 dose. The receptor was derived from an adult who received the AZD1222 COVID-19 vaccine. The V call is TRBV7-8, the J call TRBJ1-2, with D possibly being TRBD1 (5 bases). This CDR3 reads CASSLAQGSNYGYTF. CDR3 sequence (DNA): TGTGCCAGCAGCTTAGCGCAGGGTAGCAACTATGGCTACACCTTC.